The 13 T cell receptor beta chains below all came from one sample that was sequenced in a study of T cell responses to AZD1222 COVID-19 vaccine (dated by TCRdb to the early 2020s). Library prep was done by the immunoSEQ multiplex PCR assay. Entries here come from immuneACCESS through TCRdb and include only in-frame sequences with V and J called. Some clones fail to appear in such tables; in the studies checked, an unresolved V gene covers under half of the shortfall, and the cause of the remainder is unknown. Present in this sample are 120,000 or so clones, 70% to 90% of which were seen just once. The ten largest clonotypes hold 2.5% to 3.5% of the sample. The time point label on this specimen signifies: baseline before first vaccination. This specimen consisted of peripheral blood, obtained on day 0 of AZD1222 vaccination. These receptors were collected from an adult in good health.

The sample holds one count of this clone. V usage is TRBV13 and J usage is TRBJ2-5, with D possibly being TRBD1 (5 bases). The CDR3 spans 15 residues. Germline V lookup: CDR1 PRHDT, CDR2 FYEKMQ (reference sequence). Trimming stripped 2 bases from V and 2 bases from J, with 12 bases between. CDR3 residues: CASSLLQGTQETQYF. The CDR3, as DNA: TGTGCCAGCAGCTTACTGCAGGGTACTCAAGAGACCCAGTACTTC. The variable domain in full, completed from reference TRBV13 and TRBJ2-5, reads AAGVIQSPRHLIKEKRETATLKCYPIPRHDTVYWYQQGPGQDPQFLISFYEKMQSDKGSIPDRFSAQQFSDYHSELNMSSLELGDSALYFCASSLLQGTQETQYFGPGTRLLVL.

The chain joins TRBV11-2 to TRBJ2-7; 7 nucleotides line up with TRBD1. V shed 4 bases and J 6 bases; nucleotides not matched to a gene: 15. The CDR3 is 16 amino acids. In germline, CDR1 is SGHAT, CDR2 FQNNGV. The CDR3 DNA follows: TGTGCCAGCAGCTCAGTGACCGGGACAGAGCTACCCGAGCAGTACTTC. As protein: CASSSVTGTELPEQYF.

The chain couples TRBV20-1 to TRBJ2-4; unclear D gene. V was trimmed by 3 bases and J by 0 bases, leaving 15 bases between them. The CDR3 is 16 amino acids. Germline loops: CDR1 DFQATT, CDR2 SNEGSKA (reference sequence). DNA for the CDR3: TGCAGTGCTAGTACGATCGACCGATTAGCCAAAAACATTCAGTACTTC. Residues: CSASTIDRLAKNIQYF.

This chain links TRBV9 with TRBJ2-1; no reliable D call. The CDR3 length is 13 residues. V was pared by 2 bases and J by 5 bases, with 8 bases between. CDR1 is SGDLS and CDR2 is YYNGEE in the germline V gene. The CDR3 here is CASSVRMNNEQFF. DNA for the CDR3: TGTGCCAGCAGCGTGCGAATGAACAATGAGCAGTTCTTC.

J is TRBJ2-7 and V is TRBV15; D might be TRBD1 or TRBD2, each matching 6 bases. With 3 bases removed from V and 3 bases from J, the gap between germline ends came to 12 bases. The CDR3 length is 14 residues. From germline, CDR1 is LNHNV and CDR2 YYDKDF (reference sequence). CDR3 coding DNA: TGTGCCACCAGCAGGGGGGGACAAAACTACGAGCAGTACTTC. It encodes CATSRGGQNYEQYF.

The rearrangement links TRBV23-1 to TRBJ2-4; D not certain. TRBV23-1 is an ORF, with its function uncertain. The CDR3 contains 14 residues. Deletions cut 3 bases from V and 0 bases from J, with 6 bases between. The CDR3 DNA reads TGCGCCAGCAGTCAGGTTCTAGCCAAAAACATTCAGTACTTC. This translates into CASSQVLAKNIQYF.

CDR3 loop: CAISGDRSSYEQYF. DNA for the CDR3: TGTGCCATCAGTGGGGACAGGAGCTCCTACGAGCAGTACTTC. The V gene is TRBV10-3, the J gene TRBJ2-7; TRBD1 agrees at 8 bases. The CDR3 is 14 residues long. Germline CDR1 reads ENHRY; CDR2 reads SYGVKD. V shed 4 bases, J shed 0 bases, and the junction held 2 bases outside the gene matches.

About this clone: The junction does not match germline at one end; this may be a read error. The genes are TRBV24-1 and TRBJ2-3; no reliable D call. CDR1 and CDR2 from the germline V gene are KGHDR and SFDVKD. This CDR3 region has 12 residues. This CDR3 is CATGDTTDTQYF. As DNA, the CDR3 is TGTGCCACCGGTGACACCACAGATACGCAGTATTTT.

The V gene is TRBV28, the J gene TRBJ1-2; 9 nucleotides align to TRBD1. CDR1 MDHEN and CDR2 SYDVKM come from the germline V gene. This CDR3 contains 16 residues. Germline trimming cut 5 bases from V and 4 bases from J; bases unmatched to any gene: 11. This CDR3 is CASSPPGTGSPYGYTF. CDR3 bases: TGTGCCAGCAGTCCCCCCGGGACAGGGAGTCCCTATGGCTACACCTTC.

This clone was recorded only once. The J gene is TRBJ1-1, the V gene TRBV15, with a tentative D call TRBD1 (6 bases). The CDR3 extends over 17 amino acids. CDR1 is LNHNV, CDR2 YYDKDF, per germline (reference sequence). Trimming cost V 5 bases and J 6 bases, with 25 bases left between them. In nucleotides, the CDR3 is TGTGCCACCAGCGGCACCGGGACACCTAAGAAGCGGGCTGAAGCTTTCTTT. This sequence encodes CATSGTGTPKKRAEAFF. The full variable domain, with the rest looked up from reference TRBV15 and TRBJ1-1, is DAMVIQNPRYQVTQFGKPVTLSCSQTLNHNVMYWYQQKSSQAPKLLFHYYDKDFNNEADTPDNFQSRRPNTSFCFLDIRSPGLGDTAMYLCATSGTGTPKKRAEAFFGQGTRLTVV.

This clone was detected only a few times. The rearrangement uses TRBV5-1 and TRBJ2-3, with D maybe TRBD1 (5 bases). Trimming cost V 1 base and J 2 bases, with 11 bases left between them. CDR1 and CDR2 (germline): SGHRS, YFSETQ. This CDR3 comprises 15 residues. DNA for the CDR3: TGCGCCAGCAGCTTGTTGGACACCCTCACAGATACGCAGTATTTT. It is translated as CASSLLDTLTDTQYF.

The rearrangement links TRBV4-1 to TRBJ2-5; 11 bases fit TRBD2. The V segment lost 4 bases and the J segment 1 base; nucleotides outside the gene matches: 2. CDR1 and CDR2 from the germline V gene are MGHRA and YSYEKL. The CDR3 has 15 amino acids. CDR3 bases: TGCGCCAGCAGCCTCGGGACTAGCGGCCAAGAGACCCAGTACTTC. Its protein product is CASSLGTSGQETQYF.

The CDR3 sequence: CATSREGRSGGAYNEQFF. CDR3 sequence (DNA): TGTGCCACCAGCAGAGAAGGGAGAAGCGGGGGGGCCTACAATGAGCAGTTCTTC. This rearrangement joins TRBV15 to TRBJ2-1; 10 positions agree with TRBD2. Germline V gives CDR1 LNHNV, CDR2 YYDKDF (reference sequence). This CDR3 is 18 amino acids long. V shed 0 bases, J shed 2 bases, and the junction held 7 bases outside the gene matches.